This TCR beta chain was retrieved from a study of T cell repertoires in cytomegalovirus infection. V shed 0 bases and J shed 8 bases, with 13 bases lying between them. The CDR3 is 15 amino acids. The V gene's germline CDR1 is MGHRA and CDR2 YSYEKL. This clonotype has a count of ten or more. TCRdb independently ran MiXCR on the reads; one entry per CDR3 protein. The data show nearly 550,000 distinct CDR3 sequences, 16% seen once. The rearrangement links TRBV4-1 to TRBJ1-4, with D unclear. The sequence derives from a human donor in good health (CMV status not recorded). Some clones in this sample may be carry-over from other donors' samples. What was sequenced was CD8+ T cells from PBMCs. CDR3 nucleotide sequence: TGCGCCAGCAGCCAAGATAACCTGGCTTGGGAAAAACTGTTTTTT. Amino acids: CASSQDNLAWEKLFF.